This T cell receptor (beta chain) appears in the sequencing data of a study of identical twins (dated by TCRdb to about 2016). About the study as a whole: TCR alpha and beta repertoires from monozygotic twins, unrelated adults of various ages and cord blood were deep-sequenced to test whether fetal clonotypes persist. To rule out contamination, the twin experiments were replicated at different times with different library preparation protocols. Findings and caveats that apply to the study as a whole: Invariant T cells such as MAIT and iNKT could partly confound zero-insertion analyses, although diverse VJ usage argued against such confounding for most clonotypes. Fewer insertions were carried by abundant cord blood beta clonotypes; a weaker similar trend was observed in young adult naive repertoires, while no such trend was observed in memory repertoires. In monozygotic twins, out-of-frame TCR alpha sharing was systematically underestimated by recombination models, although the models agreed with sharing between unrelated individuals. Compared with coincidental sharing between unrelated individuals, out-of-frame TCR alpha sequences shared between twins showed an excess of sequences with low generation probability. The excess sharing between twins in beta out-of-frame sequences was weaker because fewer shared sequences reduced the signal-to-noise ratio. Conclusions relied on cross-sectional statistical analysis, since the same donors could not be followed over many years.

The germline V gene sets CDR1 to SGHRS and CDR2 to YFSETQ. Taken from cysteine to phenylalanine, the CDR3 has 19 residues. Only the CDR3 region is kept as DNA, spanning 57 bases read in frame from base 1. Trimming removed 0 bases from V and 0 bases from J; the gene matches leave 10 bases unexplained. Comments on this clonotype: What this receptor recognizes is not known. No much larger clone is present one base from it, and per-base qualities are unavailable.

All donors were healthy Caucasians. Three unrelated non-twin adults were also sequenced: a male aged 18 to 29, a male aged 50 to 60 and a female aged 50 to 60. Using Miltenyi CD45RO+ enrichment and human naive T-cell isolation kits, memory (CD45RO+) and naive T cells were isolated from PBMC. The library was generated by 5' RACE. Sequencing took place on an Illumina HiSeq 2000. A universal primer binding site was added through template switching, and the final cDNA carried a unique molecular identifier so that TCR cDNA molecules could be counted accurately. Specific primers in the conserved constant-segment region were used to synthesize first-strand cDNA for the TCR alpha and beta chains. To control for contamination, every cDNA library was double barcoded, receiving both a SMART-Mk sample barcode and Illumina barcodes. TruSeq adapter sequences along with Illumina sample barcodes were introduced in two successive PCR steps. Sequencing of the TCR alpha and beta cDNA libraries was done on the Illumina HiSeq platform using custom primers. Turning to the authors' computational methods: MiGEC was used to process raw reads and extract unique molecular identifiers, and MiXCR was used to find CDR3 positions. Recombination models were inferred per individual with the repgenHMM and IGoR tools using an EM algorithm. The analysis of shared clonotypes was done with the tcR package in R, with sharing normalized by the product of cloneset sizes. Out-of-frame nonproductive sequences were analyzed to study raw recombination free of thymic and clonal selection effects. TCRdb reworked the public reads: Q25 trimming with fastp, MiXCR clone assembly, productive beta chains retained. Each entry is one CDR3 protein sequence, shown with its most common DNA and genes. V and J calls and clone size were set by TCRdb, not the authors. The sample includes hundreds of thousands of distinct CDR3 sequences, with roughly 6.2% observed a single time. The ten biggest clones cover under 2% of the sample.

What was sequenced was naive T cells sorted from blood. The cell subset or site label for this specimen denotes: cells isolated with a human naive T-cell isolation kit. The clonotype originates from a young man in good health. The rearrangement combines TRBV5-1 with TRBJ1-4, with 8 bases in between that match TRBD1. The DNA is TGCGCCAGCAGCTTGGGGACAGGGCTCAATGTTGCAACTAATGAAAAACTGTTTTTT. It is translated as CASSLGTGLNVATNEKLFF.